These 23 T cell receptor beta chains were all obtained from the same sample, sequenced in a study of CD8+ T cells in alopecia areata. RNA, once extracted, was reverse transcribed into cDNA for use as the sequencing template. Sequenced by immunoSEQ multiplex PCR; TCRdb stores in-frame clones only, minus some. The sample consists of about 200,000 clones, roughly 60% of them appearing once. Described treatment: oral pan-JAK inhibitor, 5-10 mg twice daily. Here the sequenced sample was CD4+ T cells sorted from blood, taken at week 24, from a patient treated with tofacitinib. These receptors all stem from a human donor with alopecia areata.

The V gene is TRBV18, the J gene TRBJ1-1; D possibly corresponds to TRBD1 (5 bases). The CDR3 is 14 amino acids. Trimming took off 2 bases at V and 1 base at J, with 8 bases between the two ends. Germline-derived CDR1 and CDR2 are KGHSH and LQKENI. The CDR3 reads CASSPGTGNTEAFF. Here the CDR3 DNA reads TGTGCCAGCTCACCAGGGACCGGGAACACTGAAGCTTTCTTT.

A few counts support this clone. The rearrangement links TRBV30 to TRBJ2-7; 7 nucleotides line up with TRBD1. The CDR3 extends over 13 amino acids. Germline V CDR1 and CDR2: GTSNPN, SVGIG (reference sequence). V was clipped by 5 bases and J by 2 bases; unmatched bases: 6. The DNA of the CDR3 is TGTGCCTGGGGGAGTACAGGGGCCTACGAGCAGTACTTC. It yields the protein CAWGSTGAYEQYF.

V gene TRBV27 combines with J gene TRBJ2-2; TRBD2 agrees at 12 bases. V lost 2 bases to trimming and J lost 0 bases; unmatched junction nucleotides: 4. The CDR3 totals 18 residues. Germline V gene data show CDR1 as MNHEY and CDR2 as SMNVEV (reference sequence). CDR3 protein: CASSLLAGGVANTGELFF. DNA for the CDR3: TGTGCCAGCAGTTTACTAGCGGGAGGGGTCGCGAACACCGGGGAGCTGTTTTTT.

This clone was counted only a few times. The V call is TRBV28, the J call TRBJ1-5; tentative D call: TRBD1 (5 bases). Trimming removed 6 bases at V and 6 bases at J, with 15 bases between. This CDR3 is 14 amino acids long. Germline V gene lookup returns CDR1 MDHEN and CDR2 SYDVKM. The chain's CDR3 is CASSIAGYSQPQHF. The CDR3 bases are TGTGCCAGCAGCATCGCAGGGTATAGTCAGCCCCAGCATTTT.

This rearrangement joins TRBV19 to TRBJ2-2; no clear D. The length of the CDR3 is 15 residues. Germline CDR1 reads LNHDA; CDR2 reads SQIVND (reference sequence). Between the trimmed V and J ends, which lost 3 bases and 8 bases, there was a span of 16 bases. The CDR3 coding sequence is TGTGCCAGTAGTATGGCGTCTACTTCTAAGGGGGAGCTGTTTTTT. Its translation is CASSMASTSKGELFF.

Only one count was recorded for this clone. The CDR3 bases are TGCGCCAGCAGCCAAGGGGTGATGACCTACAATGAGCAGTTCTTC. Amino acid sequence: CASSQGVMTYNEQFF. V and J are TRBV4-3 and TRBJ2-1; D not certain. The CDR3 has 15 amino acids. The ends were cut back, 1 base at V and 2 bases at J, with 9 bases in the middle. Germline V gene data show CDR1 as LGHNA and CDR2 as YSLEER.

The V call is TRBV27, the J call TRBJ1-2; 8 bases align to TRBD1. Germline V lookup: CDR1 MNHEY, CDR2 SMNVEV (reference sequence). The CDR3 runs 13 residues. Losses at the gene ends were 5 bases for V and 7 bases for J; bases not matched to a gene: 6. Here the CDR3 reads CASSPGQGSGYTF. As DNA, the CDR3 is TGTGCCAGCAGTCCCGGACAGGGCTCTGGCTACACCTTC.

The V gene is TRBV9, the J gene TRBJ2-6, with TRBD1 identical over 7 bases. This CDR3 is built from 17 residues. CDR1 and CDR2 from the germline V gene are SGDLS and YYNGEE. J gave up 1 base and V 3 bases, and 7 bases lay outside the gene matches. Here the CDR3 DNA reads TGTGCCAGCAGCGCCCGAGACAGGGTTTCTGGGGCCAACGTCCTGACTTTC. Protein product: CASSARDRVSGANVLTF.

This clone was detected only a few times. The chain joins TRBV7-2 to TRBJ2-3; D unclear. The V end was cut by 5 bases, the J end by 9 bases, with 15 bases between. The CDR3 covers 13 residues. The V gene's germline CDR1 is SGHTA and CDR2 FQGNSA. Here the CDR3 reads CASSPPASLTQYF. CDR3 bases: TGTGCCAGCAGCCCCCCAGCGAGCCTGACGCAGTATTTT.

This clone was counted between two and nine times. The chain recombines TRBV6-6 with TRBJ2-5; the D gene is possibly TRBD1 (5 bases). CDR3 size: 13 residues. V lost 3 bases to trimming and J lost 4 bases, with 9 bases between them. CDR1 and CDR2 (germline): MNHNY, SVGAGI (reference sequence). The CDR3 region is CASSYSGRETQYF. CDR3 DNA: TGTGCCAGCAGTTATTCAGGGCGAGAGACCCAGTACTTC.

The chain has TRBV14 and TRBJ2-5, with TRBD2 matching 10 bases. J gave up 5 bases and V 5 bases, and 5 bases lay outside the gene matches. The CDR3 extends over 14 amino acids. Germline values: CDR1 SGHDN, CDR2 FVKESK. CDR3 sequence (DNA): TGTGCCAGCAGCTTGCGAGCGGGAGGGGAGACCCAGTACTTC. Its translation is CASSLRAGGETQYF.

The CDR3 protein is CASSPYPREDDGELFF. The DNA of the CDR3 is TGTGCCAGCTCACCATATCCAAGGGAGGACGACGGGGAGCTGTTTTTT. This chain connects TRBV18 to TRBJ2-2, with D possibly being TRBD2 (6 bases). Germline V gene data show CDR1 as KGHSH and CDR2 as LQKENI. The V end was cut by 2 bases, the J end by 7 bases, with 17 bases between. This CDR3 spans 16 amino acids.

The rearrangement uses TRBV29-1 and TRBJ1-2, with D possibly TRBD1 on 6 matching bases. The CDR3 is 12 amino acids. Trimming shortened V by 3 bases and J by 4 bases, and 9 bases separated the two germline ends. In germline, CDR1 is SQVTM, CDR2 ANQGSEA. In DNA form, the CDR3 reads TGCAGCGTTGACGGGGGGCCCTATGGCTACACCTTC. Amino acids: CSVDGGPYGYTF.

This clone has a handful of counts. The genes are TRBV10-3 and TRBJ2-5, with 10 bases identical to TRBD2. V lost 5 bases to trimming and J lost 2 bases; unmatched junction nucleotides: 5. Germline values: CDR1 ENHRY, CDR2 SYGVKD. The CDR3 length is 15 residues. CDR3 sequence: CAISLSGGEQETQYF. CDR3 sequence (DNA): TGTGCCATCAGTTTAAGCGGGGGGGAACAAGAGACCCAGTACTTC.

This clone was seen a handful of times. The chain combines TRBV5-4 with TRBJ2-1; 7 bases are shared with TRBD2. This CDR3 region has 17 residues. Germline assignment: CDR1 SGHNT and CDR2 YYREEE (reference sequence). Germline trimming cut 2 bases from V and 7 bases from J; bases unmatched to any gene: 15. Here the CDR3 reads CASSFLERGVGRNEQFF. For the CDR3, the DNA is TGTGCCAGCAGCTTTTTAGAGCGGGGCGTCGGTCGAAATGAGCAGTTCTTC.

This clone has just a few counts. The chain joins TRBV19 to TRBJ1-2; D is unclear. The CDR3 is made up of 12 amino acids. CDR1 LNHDA and CDR2 SQIVND come from the germline V gene (reference sequence). V was trimmed by 9 bases and J by 5 bases, leaving 13 bases between them. CDR3 in DNA: TGTGCCAGAAGGGTCTCCTTTTATGGCTACACCTTC. Translation gives CARRVSFYGYTF. The whole variable domain, remainder taken from reference TRBV19 and TRBJ1-2, is DGGITQSPKYLFRKEGQNVTLSCEQNLNHDAMYWYRQDPGQGLRLIYYSQIVNDFQKGDIAEGYSVSREKKESFPLTVTSAQKNPTAFYLCARRVSFYGYTFGSGTRLTVV.

This sequence joins TRBV5-5 and TRBJ1-3; possible D gene TRBD1, 5 bases. Germline loops: CDR1 SGHKS, CDR2 YYEKEE (reference sequence). The V gene lost 4 bases and the J gene lost 1 base, with 15 bases spanning the gap. The CDR3 loop spans 16 amino acids. CDR3 loop: CASSGDRVTSGNTIYF. Written as DNA, the CDR3 is TGTGCCAGCAGCGGAGACAGAGTCACTTCTGGAAACACCATATATTTT.

This sequence joins TRBV7-2 and TRBJ1-1; no clear D. Germline loops: CDR1 SGHTA, CDR2 FQGNSA. CDR3 size: 12 residues. With 3 bases removed from V and 9 bases from J, the gap between germline ends came to 11 bases. CDR3 amino acids: CASSLVHGQAFF. DNA for the CDR3: TGTGCCAGCAGCTTGGTTCATGGGCAAGCTTTCTTT.

The chain joins TRBV4-3 to TRBJ1-1; 9 bases map to TRBD1. The V gene end was trimmed by 3 bases and the J gene end by 1 base; junction bases not matched to a gene: 0. Germline V gene data show CDR1 as LGHNA and CDR2 as YSLEER. The CDR3 extends over 14 amino acids. The CDR3 DNA is TGCGCCAGCAGCCAGGGACAGGGGAACACTGAAGCTTTCTTT. Amino acids: CASSQGQGNTEAFF.

The sample holds a few counts of this clone. CDR3 residues: CASSTRTGTSHYGYTF. In nucleotides, the CDR3 is TGTGCCAGCAGCACGCGGACAGGGACCTCACACTATGGCTACACCTTC. The chain has TRBV5-4 and TRBJ1-2; 8 bases align to TRBD1. The CDR3 is 16 amino acids. J was trimmed by 3 bases and V by 4 bases; bases with no gene match: 11. The germline V gene has CDR1 SGHNT and CDR2 YYREEE (reference sequence).

In this sample, this clone turned up a few times. This rearrangement joins TRBV5-4 to TRBJ2-1; D tentatively fits TRBD1 or TRBD2 (5 bases each). The germline gives CDR1 SGHNT, CDR2 YYREEE (reference sequence). The CDR3 runs 15 residues. V was pared by 1 base and J by 7 bases, with 15 bases between. CDR3 nucleotides: TGTGCCAGCAGCTTGTCCGGGGCGCCGGGAAATGAGCAGTTCTTC. Translated, it gives CASSLSGAPGNEQFF. Drawing the rest from reference TRBV5-4 and TRBJ2-1, the complete variable domain is ETGVTQSPTHLIKTRGQQVTLRCSSQSGHNTVSWYQQALGQGPQFIFQYYREEENGRGNFPPRFSGLQFPNYSSELNVNALELDDSALYLCASSLSGAPGNEQFFGPGTRLTVL.

This chain uses TRBV2 with TRBJ2-7; 7 bases are shared with TRBD2. V lost 9 bases and J lost 4; bases outside the gene matches: 3. The CDR3 contains 11 residues. In germline, CDR1 is SNHLY, CDR2 FYNNEI. The chain's CDR3 is CASGGGYEQYF. The CDR3 region has the DNA TGTGCCAGTGGGGGGGGATACGAGCAGTACTTC.

The chain carries TRBV5-1 and TRBJ2-1; D is unresolved. The CDR3 totals 12 residues. V was trimmed by 7 bases and J by 5 bases, leaving 10 bases between them. Germline CDR1 is SGHRS and CDR2 is YFSETQ. The CDR3 sequence: CASHRRDNEQFF. DNA of the CDR3: TGCGCCAGCCATAGGAGAGACAATGAGCAGTTCTTC.